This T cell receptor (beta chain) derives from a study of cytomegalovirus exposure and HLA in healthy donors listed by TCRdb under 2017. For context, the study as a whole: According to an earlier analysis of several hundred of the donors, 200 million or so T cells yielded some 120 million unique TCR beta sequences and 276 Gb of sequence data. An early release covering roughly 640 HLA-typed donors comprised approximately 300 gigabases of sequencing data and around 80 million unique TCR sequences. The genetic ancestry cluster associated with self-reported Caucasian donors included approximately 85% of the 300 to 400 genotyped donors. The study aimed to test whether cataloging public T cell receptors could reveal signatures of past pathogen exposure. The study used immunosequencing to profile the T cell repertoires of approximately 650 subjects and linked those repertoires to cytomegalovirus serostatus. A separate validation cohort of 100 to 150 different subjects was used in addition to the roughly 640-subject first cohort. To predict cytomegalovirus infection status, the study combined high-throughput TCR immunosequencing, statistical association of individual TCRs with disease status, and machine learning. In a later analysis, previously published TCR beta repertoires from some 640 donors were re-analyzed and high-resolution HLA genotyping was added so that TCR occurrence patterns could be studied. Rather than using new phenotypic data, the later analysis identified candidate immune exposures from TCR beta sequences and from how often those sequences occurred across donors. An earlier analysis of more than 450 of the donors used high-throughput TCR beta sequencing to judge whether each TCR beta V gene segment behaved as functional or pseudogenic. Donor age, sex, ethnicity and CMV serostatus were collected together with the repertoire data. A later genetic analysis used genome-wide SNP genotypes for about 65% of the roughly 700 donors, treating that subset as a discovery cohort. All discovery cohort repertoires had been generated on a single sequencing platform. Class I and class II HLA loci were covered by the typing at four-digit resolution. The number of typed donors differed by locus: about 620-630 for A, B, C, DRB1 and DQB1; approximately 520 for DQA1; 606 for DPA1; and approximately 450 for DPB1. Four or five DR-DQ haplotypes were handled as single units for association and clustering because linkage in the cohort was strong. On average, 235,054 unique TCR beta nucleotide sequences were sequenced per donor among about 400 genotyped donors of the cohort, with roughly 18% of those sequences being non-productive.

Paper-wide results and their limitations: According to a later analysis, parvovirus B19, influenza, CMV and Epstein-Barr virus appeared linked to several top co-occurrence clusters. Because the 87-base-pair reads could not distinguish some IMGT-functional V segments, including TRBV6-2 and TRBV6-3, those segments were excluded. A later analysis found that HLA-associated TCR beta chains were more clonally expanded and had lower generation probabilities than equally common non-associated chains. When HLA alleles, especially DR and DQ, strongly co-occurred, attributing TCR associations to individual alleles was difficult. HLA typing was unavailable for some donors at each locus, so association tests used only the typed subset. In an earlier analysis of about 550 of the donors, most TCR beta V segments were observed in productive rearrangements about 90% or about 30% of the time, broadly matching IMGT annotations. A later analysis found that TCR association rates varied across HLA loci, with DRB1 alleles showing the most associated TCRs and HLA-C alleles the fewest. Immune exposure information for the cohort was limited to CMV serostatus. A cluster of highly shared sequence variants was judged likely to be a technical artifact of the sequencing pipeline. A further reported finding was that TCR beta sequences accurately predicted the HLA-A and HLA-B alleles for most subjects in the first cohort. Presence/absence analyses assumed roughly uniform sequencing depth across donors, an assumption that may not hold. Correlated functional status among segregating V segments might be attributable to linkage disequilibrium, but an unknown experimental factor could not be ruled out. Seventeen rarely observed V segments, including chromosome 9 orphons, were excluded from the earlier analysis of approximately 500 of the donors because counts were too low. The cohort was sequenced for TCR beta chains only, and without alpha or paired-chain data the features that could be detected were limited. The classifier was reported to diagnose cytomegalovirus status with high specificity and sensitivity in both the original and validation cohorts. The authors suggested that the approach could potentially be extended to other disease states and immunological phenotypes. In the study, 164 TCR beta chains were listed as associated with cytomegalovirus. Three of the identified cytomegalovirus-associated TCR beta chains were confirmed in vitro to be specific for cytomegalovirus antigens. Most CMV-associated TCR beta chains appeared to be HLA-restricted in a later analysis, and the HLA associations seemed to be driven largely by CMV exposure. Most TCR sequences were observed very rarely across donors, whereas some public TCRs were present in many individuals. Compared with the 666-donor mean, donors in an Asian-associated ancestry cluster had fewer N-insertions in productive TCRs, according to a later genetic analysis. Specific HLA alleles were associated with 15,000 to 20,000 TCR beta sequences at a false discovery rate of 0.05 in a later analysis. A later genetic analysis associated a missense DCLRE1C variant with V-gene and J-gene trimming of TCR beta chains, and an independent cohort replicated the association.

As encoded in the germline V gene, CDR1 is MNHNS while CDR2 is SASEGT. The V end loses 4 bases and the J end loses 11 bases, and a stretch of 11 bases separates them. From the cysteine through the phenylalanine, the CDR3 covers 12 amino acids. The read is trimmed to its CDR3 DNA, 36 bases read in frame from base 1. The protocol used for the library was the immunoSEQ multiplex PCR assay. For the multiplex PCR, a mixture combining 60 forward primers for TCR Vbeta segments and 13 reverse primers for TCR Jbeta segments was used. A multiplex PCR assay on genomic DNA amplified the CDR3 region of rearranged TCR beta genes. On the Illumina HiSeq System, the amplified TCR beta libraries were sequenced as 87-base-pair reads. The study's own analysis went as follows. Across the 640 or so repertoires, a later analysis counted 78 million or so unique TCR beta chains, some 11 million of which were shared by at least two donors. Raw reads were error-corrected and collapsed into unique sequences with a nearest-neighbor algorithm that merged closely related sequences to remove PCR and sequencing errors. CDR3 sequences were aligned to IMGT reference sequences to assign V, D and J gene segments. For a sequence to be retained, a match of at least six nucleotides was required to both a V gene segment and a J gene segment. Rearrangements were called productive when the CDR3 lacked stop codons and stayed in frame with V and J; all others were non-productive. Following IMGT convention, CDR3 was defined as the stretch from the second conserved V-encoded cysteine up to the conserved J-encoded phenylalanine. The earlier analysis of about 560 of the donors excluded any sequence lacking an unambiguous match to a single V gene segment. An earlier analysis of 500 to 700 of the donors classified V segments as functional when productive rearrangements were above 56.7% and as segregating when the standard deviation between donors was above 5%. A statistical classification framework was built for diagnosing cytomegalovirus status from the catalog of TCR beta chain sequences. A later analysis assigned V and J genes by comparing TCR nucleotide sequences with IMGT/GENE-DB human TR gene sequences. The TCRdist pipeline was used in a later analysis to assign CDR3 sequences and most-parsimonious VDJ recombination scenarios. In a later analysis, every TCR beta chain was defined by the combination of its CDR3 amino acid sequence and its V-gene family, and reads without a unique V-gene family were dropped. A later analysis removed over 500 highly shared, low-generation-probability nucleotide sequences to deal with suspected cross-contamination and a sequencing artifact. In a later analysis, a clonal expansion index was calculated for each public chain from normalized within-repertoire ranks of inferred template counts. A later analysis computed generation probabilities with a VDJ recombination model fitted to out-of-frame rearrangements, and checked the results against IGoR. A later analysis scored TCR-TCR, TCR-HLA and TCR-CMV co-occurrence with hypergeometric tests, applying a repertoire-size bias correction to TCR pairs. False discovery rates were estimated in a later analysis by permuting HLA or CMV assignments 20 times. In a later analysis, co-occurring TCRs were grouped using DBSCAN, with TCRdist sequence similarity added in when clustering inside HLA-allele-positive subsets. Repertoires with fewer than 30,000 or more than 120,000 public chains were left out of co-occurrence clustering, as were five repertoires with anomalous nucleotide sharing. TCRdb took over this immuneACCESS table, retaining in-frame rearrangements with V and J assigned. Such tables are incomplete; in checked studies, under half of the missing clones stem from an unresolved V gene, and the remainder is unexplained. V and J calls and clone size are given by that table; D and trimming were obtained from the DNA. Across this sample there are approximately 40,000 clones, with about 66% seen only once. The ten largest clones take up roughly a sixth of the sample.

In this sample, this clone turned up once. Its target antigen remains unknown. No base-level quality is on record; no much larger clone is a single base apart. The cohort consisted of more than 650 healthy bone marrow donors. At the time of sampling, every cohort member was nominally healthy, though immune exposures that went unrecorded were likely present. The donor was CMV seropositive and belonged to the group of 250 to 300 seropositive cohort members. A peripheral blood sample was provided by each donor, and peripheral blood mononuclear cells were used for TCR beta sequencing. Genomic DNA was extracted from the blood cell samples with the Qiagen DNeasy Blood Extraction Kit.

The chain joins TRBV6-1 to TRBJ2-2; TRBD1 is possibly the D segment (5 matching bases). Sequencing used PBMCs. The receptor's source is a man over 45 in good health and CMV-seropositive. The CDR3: CASSAQVGELFF. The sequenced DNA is TGTGCCAGCAGTGCACAGGTTGGTGAGCTGTTTTTT.